The clone carrying this T cell receptor (beta chain) occurred once. The V and J ends lost 5 bases and 8 bases respectively, with 18 bases between them. This CDR3 is 14 amino acids long. Germline assignment: CDR1 SGHAT and CDR2 FQDESV (reference sequence). These data originate in a study of blood T cell repertoires in COVID-19. Clones were read by immunoSEQ multiplex PCR, and TCRdb kept only the in-frame ones, dropping some. The sample includes about 240,000 clones, 86% of them seen just once. This TCR was recovered from an elderly man with acute or convalescent COVID-19. Sequences were obtained from peripheral blood. The rearrangement links TRBV11-1 to TRBJ1-2, with D maybe TRBD1 (5 bases). In nucleotides, the CDR3 is TGTGCCAGCAGCCCGGGACTTTTCCCGGACGGCTACACCTTC. It yields the protein CASSPGLFPDGYTF. The full variable domain, its missing parts supplied by reference TRBV11-1 and TRBJ1-2, is EAEVAQSPRYKITEKSQAVAFWCDPISGHATLYWYRQILGQGPELLVQFQDESVVDDSQLPKDRFSAERLKGVDSTLKIQPAELGDSAMYLCASSPGLFPDGYTFGSGTRLTVV.